This T cell receptor (beta chain) was captured in a study of T cells expressing NK-cell markers. Across the whole study: HCMV seropositivity characterized most of the eight sequenced donors, and seronegativity one. General study results and limits: There remained a lack of clarity about HCMV specificity of expanded NKG2C+ T cell clones. The CD3+CD56-NKG2C+ fraction of several donors was likewise dominated by these clonotypes.

The CDR3 runs to 14 residues. In germline, CDR1 is DFQATT, CDR2 SNEGSKA (reference sequence). Remarks on this clonotype: Its antigen is undetermined.

Synthesis of TCR beta cDNA relied on 5'RACE template switching carrying UMIs. TCRdb reprocessed the 5' RACE reads, keeping one entry per CDR3 protein, no DNA. Listed are about 550,000 distinct CDR3 sequences; about 3.6% falls within the top ten. The sequence was obtained from a man younger than 35 in good health. The chain is built from TRBV20-1 and TRBJ2-5; TCRdb outputs TRBD2, but without DNA this stays unchecked. The sample comprised blood T cells: a sorted CD56 or NKG2C T cell subset, CD4+ or CD8+ T cells, or bulk PBMC T cells (not recorded which). The CDR3 here is CSANPSGSRETQYF.